The 15 T cell receptor beta chains below come from one sample, sequenced in a study of stem cell transplantation in POMP-related autoinflammatory disease. The table came from immunoSEQ multiplex PCR; TCRdb's copy has only in-frame clones and leaves some out. The repertoire holds roughly 70,000 clones, with approximately 90% as singletons. Sequenced here: CD4+ T cells from PBMCs, sampled after stem cell transplantation. These receptors all come from a human patient with POMP-related autoinflammation and immune dysregulation (PRAID). Some of the T cells might come from the graft donor.

The CDR3: CASSQVDEQYF. Here the CDR3 DNA reads TGCGCCAGCAGCCAAGTCGACGAGCAGTACTTC. J is TRBJ2-7 and V is TRBV4-1; D is undetermined. V lost 1 base to trimming and J lost 5 bases, with 3 bases between them. CDR1 and CDR2 (germline): MGHRA, YSYEKL. This CDR3 region has 11 residues.

The chain carries TRBV19 and TRBJ1-1; TRBD1 might be the D (6 bases). Germline CDR1 and CDR2: LNHDA and SQIVND (reference sequence). The germline V and J ends were trimmed by 3 bases and 11 bases, with 13 bases remaining between them. CDR3 length: 12 residues. As DNA, the CDR3 is TGTGCCAGTAGTATCACAGGGAAGAGGGCTTTCTTT. Protein product: CASSITGKRAFF.

CDR3 sequence (DNA): TGTGCCAGCAGCTCGGGGACTAGTGCAGATACGCAGTATTTT. The encoded protein is CASSSGTSADTQYF. This chain joins TRBV7-8 and TRBJ2-3, with 8 bases identical to TRBD2. This CDR3 comprises 14 residues. V dropped 4 bases and J dropped 4; count of bases not matched to a gene: 4. CDR1 is SGHVS, CDR2 FQNEAQ, per germline.

The chain is built from TRBV28 and TRBJ2-1, with 13 positions matching TRBD2. After removal of 2 bases from V and 13 bases from J, the junction contained 8 bases not matched to a gene. Germline V CDR1 and CDR2: MDHEN, SYDVKM. This CDR3 is built from 15 residues. This CDR3 reads CASSLGTSGAQGQFF. DNA of the CDR3: TGTGCCAGCAGTTTAGGGACTAGCGGGGCCCAAGGCCAGTTCTTC.

For the CDR3, the DNA is TGTGCCAGCAGCCAAGGGACAGGGAACACCGGGGAGCTGTTTTTT. Translating gives CASSQGTGNTGELFF. This chain uses TRBV7-9 with TRBJ2-2; 8 bases are a match to TRBD1. CDR3 size: 15 residues. Germline V gene lookup returns CDR1 SEHNR and CDR2 FQNEAQ (reference sequence). The V and J ends lost 5 bases and 1 base, in that order; junction bases with no gene match: 3.

This chain connects TRBV11-2 to TRBJ1-2; D gene ambiguous. Germline lookup yields CDR1 SGHAT and CDR2 FQNNGV. V lost 0 bases, J lost 6 bases, and 11 bases lay in between. This CDR3 contains 14 residues. CDR3 residues: CASSLDLQTHGYTF. In nucleotides, the CDR3 is TGTGCCAGCAGCTTAGATCTACAGACCCATGGCTACACCTTC.

This clone was recorded a few times. The chain joins TRBV6-5 to TRBJ2-2; tentatively, D is TRBD1 (5 bases). Looked up from germline, CDR1 is MNHEY and CDR2 is SVGAGI. This CDR3 spans 14 amino acids. Trimming stripped 5 bases from V and 3 bases from J, with 10 bases between. The CDR3 here is CASSRQKHTGELFF. The CDR3, as DNA: TGTGCCAGCAGTAGACAGAAGCACACCGGGGAGCTGTTTTTT.

The chain recombines TRBV7-9 with TRBJ1-4; perhaps TRBD1 as D (5 bases). Germline V gene data show CDR1 as SEHNR and CDR2 as FQNEAQ (reference sequence). The CDR3 contains 13 residues. V lost 5 bases and J 8 bases, leaving 12 bases between the germline ends. The CDR3 here is CASSRQYSEKLFF. In DNA form, the CDR3 reads TGTGCCAGCAGCCGACAGTATAGCGAAAAACTGTTTTTT.

The rearrangement links TRBV7-6 to TRBJ1-2, with unresolved D. V was clipped by 4 bases and J by 2 bases, with 8 bases between them. CDR3 length: 13 amino acids. Germline V gives CDR1 SGHVS, CDR2 FNYEAQ. DNA for the CDR3: TGTGCCAGCAGCTCCCCGGGAAACTATGGCTACACCTTC. This sequence encodes CASSSPGNYGYTF.

V usage is TRBV2 and J usage is TRBJ1-2, with D possibly matching TRBD1 (5 bases). The CDR3 consists of 11 residues. V shed 8 bases and J shed 8 bases, with 12 bases lying between them. The germline V gene has CDR1 SNHLY and CDR2 FYNNEI. The CDR3 loop is CASGAPWGYTF. The CDR3 region has the DNA TGTGCCAGCGGGGCCCCGTGGGGCTACACCTTC. Supplemented by reference TRBV2 and TRBJ1-2, the full variable domain reads EPEVTQTPSHQVTQMGQEVILRCVPISNHLYFYWYRQILGQKVEFLVSFYNNEISEKSEIFDDQFSVERPDGSNFTLKIRSTKLEDSAMYFCASGAPWGYTFGSGTRLTVV.

The chain joins TRBV11-1 to TRBJ2-7; 11 bases are shared with TRBD2. The CDR3 length is 15 residues. With 2 bases clipped from V and 2 bases from J, the junction kept 2 bases outside the gene matches. Germline V lookup: CDR1 SGHAT, CDR2 FQDESV (reference sequence). CDR3 sequence: CASSLRLAGTYEQYF. The CDR3 DNA follows: TGTGCCAGCAGCTTAAGACTAGCGGGAACCTACGAGCAGTACTTC.

In the case of this clone: A junction end diverges from the germline sequence, so it may reflect a read error. The chain combines TRBV19 with TRBJ2-1, with 7 positions matching TRBD2. The CDR3 is 14 amino acids. Germline V gives CDR1 LNHDA, CDR2 SQIVND (reference sequence). The CDR3 nucleotides read TGTGTCAGTAGTACAACGGGAGGACGTAATGAGCAGTTCTTC. Its protein is CVSSTTGGRNEQFF.

This clone has a single count. This chain connects TRBV5-6 to TRBJ1-2, with D tentatively TRBD1 (6 bases). There are 14 residues in the CDR3. CDR1 is SGHDT, CDR2 YYEEEE, per germline. Trimming cost V 4 bases and J 8 bases, with 18 bases left between them. In DNA, the CDR3 is TGTGCCAGCAGCACCGGGACACCATTGAACGGCTACACCTTC. This sequence encodes CASSTGTPLNGYTF.

V is TRBV5-1 and J is TRBJ2-5; 9 nucleotides line up with TRBD2. V lost 0 bases and J lost 8; bases outside the gene matches: 5. Per germline, CDR1 SGHRS and CDR2 YFSETQ. This CDR3 spans 14 amino acids. CDR3 sequence: CASSLVAGEGTQYF. The CDR3 DNA is TGCGCCAGCAGCTTGGTAGCGGGAGAGGGTACCCAGTACTTC.

The chain recombines TRBV28 with TRBJ2-1; tentatively, D is TRBD2 (6 bases). V was trimmed by 1 base and J by 3 bases, leaving 19 bases between them. Germline CDR1 is MDHEN and CDR2 is SYDVKM. The CDR3 totals 18 residues. The CDR3 loop is CASSLFIVRDHDYNEQFF. DNA of the CDR3: TGTGCCAGCAGTTTATTTATTGTGCGGGACCACGACTACAATGAGCAGTTCTTC. Combining the CDR3 with reference TRBV28 and TRBJ2-1 gives the whole variable domain DVKVTQSSRYLVKRTGEKVFLECVQDMDHENMFWYRQDPGLGLRLIYFSYDVKMKEKGDIPEGYSVSREKKERFSLILESASTNQTSMYLCASSLFIVRDHDYNEQFFGPGTRLTVL.